This T cell receptor (beta chain) was identified in a study of a mutant IDH1 vaccine in newly diagnosed glioma. Study-level information: Radiotherapy, temozolomide, or both had been given previously, and both were given to most. Points from the study as a whole: Detectable vaccine-induced immune responses arose in more than 85% of patients.

V was clipped by 5 bases and J by 0 bases; unmatched bases: 8. The CDR3 totals 17 residues. Germline V CDR1 and CDR2: SGHRS, YFSETQ. Time point noted: baseline, week 1 (first vaccination visit). Indicated treatment: pre-vaccination baseline after standard-of-care therapy. For this clone: As yet, its antigen is unknown.

Data came from immunoSEQ multiplex PCR; TCRdb stores just in-frame clones and leaves some out. The sample carries about 92,000 clones, about four fifths recorded once. This receptor was identified in a woman in her forties or fifties with glioma. The source material was PBMCs, sampled from a glioma patient treated with radiotherapy, temozolomide or both. This chain uses TRBV5-1 with TRBJ1-6, with 7 nucleotides matching TRBD1. The CDR3 here is CASRSTGAISYNSPLHF. CDR3 nucleotide sequence: TGCGCCAGCAGATCCACAGGGGCCATCTCCTATAATTCACCCCTCCACTTT.